The 27 T cell receptor beta chains below were found in one sample sequenced in a study of cytomegalovirus exposure and HLA in healthy donors. 60 Vbeta and 13 Jbeta primers were used in PCR. Clones were sequenced by immunoSEQ multiplex PCR, and TCRdb holds only the in-frame ones, with some missing. Of 150,000 or so clones in the sample, around 80% are singletons; the top ten hold just over 4.5%. Source material: PBMCs. Receptors were obtained from a woman in her fifties or sixties in good health and CMV-seropositive.

The chain carries TRBV7-4 and TRBJ1-4; a weak D match, TRBD1 (5 bases). The germline V gene has CDR1 SGHVT and CDR2 SQSDAQ. Between the trimmed V and J ends, which lost 5 bases and 5 bases, there was a span of 12 bases. This CDR3 region has 14 residues. As DNA, the CDR3 is TGTGCCAGCAGCCTAGGGAGACAGAATGAAAAACTGTTTTTT. Its translation: CASSLGRQNEKLFF.

The table lists this clone with a count of one. The chain couples TRBV7-2 to TRBJ2-3, with 8 bases lining up with TRBD2. CDR3 length: 16 amino acids. From germline, CDR1 is SGHTA and CDR2 FQGNSA. With 5 bases clipped from V and 2 bases from J, the junction kept 9 bases outside the gene matches. The CDR3 spells CASSGEAGASTDTQYF. For the CDR3, the DNA is TGTGCCAGCAGCGGGGAAGCGGGGGCCTCCACAGATACGCAGTATTTT.

This clone has just one count. The V gene is TRBV7-2, the J gene TRBJ2-2, with 7 positions matching TRBD1. After removal of 5 bases from V and 2 bases from J, the junction contained 14 bases not matched to a gene. CDR1 SGHTA and CDR2 FQGNSA come from the germline V gene. The CDR3 has 18 residues. The CDR3, as DNA: TGTGCCAGCAGCAAGGGGTATTTTGGGACAGATAACACCGGGGAGCTGTTTTTT. Translating gives CASSKGYFGTDNTGELFF.

The rearrangement links TRBV7-9 to TRBJ2-1; a weak D match, TRBD1 (5 bases). Germline loops: CDR1 SEHNR, CDR2 FQNEAQ (reference sequence). The CDR3 contains 12 residues. V was trimmed by 6 bases and J by 8 bases, leaving 11 bases between them. CDR3 sequence reads: CASSWGWDEQFF. As DNA, the CDR3 is TGTGCCAGCAGTTGGGGCTGGGATGAGCAGTTCTTC.

This clone was counted a few times. The chain has TRBV5-5 and TRBJ1-1; 7 positions match TRBD1. Trimming removed 2 bases from V and 8 bases from J; junction bases left unmatched: 6. This CDR3 is built from 13 residues. Germline lookup yields CDR1 SGHKS and CDR2 YYEKEE (reference sequence). CDR3 region: CASSFGTDTEAFF. The CDR3, as DNA: TGTGCCAGCAGCTTTGGGACAGATACGGAAGCTTTCTTT.

The V call is TRBV10-3, the J call TRBJ1-2; 9 bases align to TRBD1. Germline values: CDR1 ENHRY, CDR2 SYGVKD. J lost 4 bases, V lost 8 bases, and 5 bases had no gene match. CDR3 length: 13 residues. This CDR3 is CAIPGQGLYGYTF. The CDR3 DNA sequence: TGTGCCATCCCGGGACAGGGCCTCTATGGCTACACCTTC.

The chain carries TRBV5-4 and TRBJ2-1, with 8 bases that match TRBD2. The junction had 1 base not matched to a gene; V was cut back by 1 base and J by 4 bases. CDR1 and CDR2 from the germline V gene are SGHNT and YYREEE (reference sequence). The CDR3 covers 14 residues. CDR3 protein: CASSLTSGYNEQFF. CDR3 sequence (DNA): TGTGCCAGCAGCTTGACTAGCGGATACAATGAGCAGTTCTTC. Full variable domain (outside the CDR3, taken from reference TRBV5-4 and TRBJ2-1): ETGVTQSPTHLIKTRGQQVTLRCSSQSGHNTVSWYQQALGQGPQFIFQYYREEENGRGNFPPRFSGLQFPNYSSELNVNALELDDSALYLCASSLTSGYNEQFFGPGTRLTVL.

The rearrangement joins TRBV25-1 to TRBJ1-2, with a possible D match to TRBD1 (5 bases). The CDR3 consists of 13 residues. Germline CDR1 is MGHDK and CDR2 is SYGVNS. The V gene lost 7 bases and the J gene lost 4 bases, with 13 bases spanning the gap. CDR3 in DNA: TGTGCCAGCACGAGGGGACTTACCTATGGCTACACCTTC. Translation: CASTRGLTYGYTF.

The CDR3 bases are TGTGCCAGCGAATCAGGGGGCGGAGGCGAGCAGTACTTC. Protein sequence: CASESGGGGEQYF. The rearrangement links TRBV11-2 to TRBJ2-7, with 8 bases matching TRBD1. Germline trimming cut 8 bases from V and 6 bases from J; bases unmatched to any gene: 9. Germline V gives CDR1 SGHAT, CDR2 FQNNGV. The CDR3 spans 13 residues.

The chain combines TRBV7-2 with TRBJ2-2; 8 bases map to TRBD2. This CDR3 has 17 amino acids. From germline, CDR1 is SGHTA and CDR2 FQGNSA. Trimming took 1 base from V and 6 from J; bases not matched to a gene: 10. The chain's CDR3 is CASSLEGAGVGSGELFF. CDR3 in DNA: TGTGCCAGCAGCTTAGAGGGAGCGGGGGTGGGTTCCGGGGAGCTGTTTTTT.

The V call is TRBV15, the J call TRBJ2-4; 9 bases fit TRBD1. The CDR3 is made up of 15 amino acids. CDR1 is LNHNV and CDR2 is YYDKDF in the germline V gene (reference sequence). V gave up 0 bases and J gave up 6 bases; unmatched junction bases: 3. The CDR3 is CATSRDRGQGNIQYF. CDR3 coding DNA: TGTGCCACCAGCAGAGATCGGGGACAGGGAAACATTCAGTACTTC.

J is TRBJ2-1 and V is TRBV27; 9 positions match TRBD2. The junction had 4 bases not matched to a gene; V was cut back by 6 bases and J by 1 base. From germline, CDR1 is MNHEY and CDR2 SMNVEV (reference sequence). This CDR3 contains 15 residues. CDR3 nucleotide sequence: TGTGCCAGCAGCCGTAGCGGGAGTTCCTACAATGAGCAGTTCTTC. Translation gives CASSRSGSSYNEQFF.

This chain connects TRBV5-4 to TRBJ1-5; the match to TRBD1 covers 8 bases. Germline CDR1 and CDR2: SGHNT and YYREEE (reference sequence). The trim removed 0 bases at V and 4 bases at J, leaving 3 bases unmatched. The CDR3 spans 15 residues. This chain's CDR3 is CASSLGTGLNQPQHF. The CDR3 DNA reads as TGTGCCAGCAGCTTGGGGACAGGGTTGAATCAGCCCCAGCATTTT.

The chain uses TRBV18 and TRBJ1-1; D unresolved. V lost 3 bases and J 2 bases, leaving 16 bases between the germline ends. This CDR3 is built from 16 residues. Germline V gene lookup returns CDR1 KGHSH and CDR2 LQKENI. The CDR3 region is CASSPRAWEENTEAFF. The CDR3 DNA is TGTGCCAGCTCACCGCGGGCATGGGAGGAAAACACTGAAGCTTTCTTT.

This clone was seen a single time. This chain connects TRBV6-1 to TRBJ2-7; D is ambiguous. CDR1 is MNHNS and CDR2 is SASEGT in the germline V gene. The CDR3 totals 11 residues. V dropped 4 bases and J dropped 3 bases, with 4 bases sitting between them. The CDR3 sequence is CASSGHYEQYF. The DNA for the CDR3 is TGTGCCAGCAGTGGACACTACGAGCAGTACTTC.

Points on this clone: In the same sample, other DNA sequences code for this CDR3. The rearrangement links TRBV7-2 to TRBJ2-7; D gene uncertain. CDR1 and CDR2 from the germline V gene are SGHTA and FQGNSA. Trimming removed 5 bases at V and 2 bases at J, with 4 bases between. The length of the CDR3 is 11 residues. CDR3 amino acids: CASSPAYEQYF. Written as DNA, the CDR3 is TGTGCCAGCAGCCCGGCCTACGAGCAGTACTTC.

J is TRBJ1-2 and V is TRBV9; 7 bases map to TRBD1. The germline V gene encodes CDR1 SGDLS and CDR2 YYNGEE. This CDR3 comprises 12 residues. V gave up 4 bases and J gave up 7 bases; unmatched junction bases: 4. CDR3 residues: CASSISGGGYTF. The CDR3 nucleotides are TGTGCCAGCAGCATTTCAGGGGGTGGCTACACCTTC.

The chain couples TRBV2 to TRBJ2-7; 10 nucleotides line up with TRBD2. CDR3 length: 17 amino acids. With 6 bases clipped from V and 4 bases from J, the junction kept 15 bases outside the gene matches. Looked up from germline, CDR1 is SNHLY and CDR2 is FYNNEI. The CDR3, as DNA: TGTGCCAGCAGAGAAACCACCTTTCTAGCGGGGGCTTACGAGCAGTACTTC. Translated: CASRETTFLAGAYEQYF.

The rearrangement uses TRBV11-2 and TRBJ1-2; TRBD1 agrees at 7 bases. The CDR3 is 15 amino acids. CDR1 and CDR2 (germline): SGHAT, FQNNGV. The trim removed 4 bases at V and 0 bases at J, leaving 5 bases unmatched. The CDR3 sequence is CASSSSDRPNYGYTF. The CDR3 nucleotides are TGTGCCAGCAGCTCCTCGGACAGGCCTAACTATGGCTACACCTTC.

DNA of the CDR3: TGCAGCGTTGAAGGACTAGCGAATCAAGAGACCCAGTACTTC. Translation gives CSVEGLANQETQYF. The chain links TRBV29-1 to TRBJ2-5; 8 nucleotides match TRBD2. This CDR3 has 14 residues. After removal of 1 base from V and 2 bases from J, the junction contained 3 bases not matched to a gene. Germline V lookup: CDR1 SQVTM, CDR2 ANQGSEA.

The chain combines TRBV9 with TRBJ1-2; 12 nucleotides agree with TRBD1. The CDR3 loop spans 19 amino acids. CDR1 is SGDLS, CDR2 YYNGEE, per germline. J was trimmed by 4 bases and V by 4 bases; bases with no gene match: 17. Here the CDR3 reads CASSPSPRDRGQWRYGYTF. The DNA of the CDR3 is TGTGCCAGCAGCCCCAGCCCCCGGGACAGGGGGCAGTGGCGCTATGGCTACACCTTC.

V usage is TRBV19 and J usage is TRBJ1-1; a possible D gene is TRBD1 (6 bases). There are 12 residues in the CDR3. V lost 6 bases and J lost 7, with 12 bases in between. Germline V gives CDR1 LNHDA, CDR2 SQIVND (reference sequence). CDR3 amino acids: CASRPTGLEAFF. CDR3 sequence (DNA): TGTGCCAGTAGACCAACAGGGCTTGAAGCTTTCTTT.

The chain combines TRBV7-2 with TRBJ1-2; D may be TRBD1 (6 bases). With 5 bases removed from V and 0 bases from J, the gap between germline ends came to 16 bases. The germline V gene has CDR1 SGHTA and CDR2 FQGNSA. There are 16 residues in the CDR3. The CDR3 protein is CASSARTVGANYGYTF. The CDR3 nucleotides read TGTGCCAGCAGCGCCCGGACAGTCGGAGCTAACTATGGCTACACCTTC.

This sequence joins TRBV28 and TRBJ1-5; the match to TRBD1 covers 9 bases. J lost 10 bases, V lost 2 bases, and 6 bases had no gene match. CDR3 length: 14 residues. CDR1 MDHEN and CDR2 SYDVKM come from the germline V gene. The CDR3 is CASSLLDRGLPQHF. The CDR3 coding sequence is TGTGCCAGCAGTTTACTGGACAGGGGTCTACCCCAGCATTTT.

V usage is TRBV9 and J usage is TRBJ1-2; 8 bases line up with TRBD1. With 3 bases clipped from V and 0 bases from J, the junction kept 10 bases outside the gene matches. The CDR3 extends over 17 amino acids. The germline gives CDR1 SGDLS, CDR2 YYNGEE. The CDR3 region is CASSAATGDPPNYGYTF. CDR3 sequence (DNA): TGTGCCAGCAGCGCTGCGACAGGGGACCCGCCTAACTATGGCTACACCTTC.

This rearrangement joins TRBV5-8 to TRBJ2-3, with 10 bases that match TRBD1. Germline V gene data show CDR1 as SGHTS and CDR2 as YDEGEE. Losses at the gene ends were 3 bases for V and 0 bases for J; bases not matched to a gene: 4. The CDR3 loop spans 16 amino acids. CDR3 sequence: CASSSDRGGSTDTQYF. CDR3 nucleotides: TGTGCCAGCAGCTCGGACAGGGGGGGTAGCACAGATACGCAGTATTTT.

This clone has only a few counts. V usage is TRBV5-6 and J usage is TRBJ1-5; no clear D gene. CDR3 length equals 13 residues. Germline CDR1 SGHDT, CDR2 YYEEEE. V gave up 4 bases and J gave up 5 bases, with 10 bases separating them. In nucleotides, the CDR3 is TGTGCCAGCAGCGTCGGGGAATATCAGCCCCAGCATTTT. It is translated as CASSVGEYQPQHF. Full variable domain (outside the CDR3, taken from reference TRBV5-6 and TRBJ1-5): DAGVTQSPTHLIKTRGQQVTLRCSPKSGHDTVSWYQQALGQGPQFIFQYYEEEERQRGNFPDRFSGHQFPNYSSELNVNALLLGDSALYLCASSVGEYQPQHFGDGTRLSIL.